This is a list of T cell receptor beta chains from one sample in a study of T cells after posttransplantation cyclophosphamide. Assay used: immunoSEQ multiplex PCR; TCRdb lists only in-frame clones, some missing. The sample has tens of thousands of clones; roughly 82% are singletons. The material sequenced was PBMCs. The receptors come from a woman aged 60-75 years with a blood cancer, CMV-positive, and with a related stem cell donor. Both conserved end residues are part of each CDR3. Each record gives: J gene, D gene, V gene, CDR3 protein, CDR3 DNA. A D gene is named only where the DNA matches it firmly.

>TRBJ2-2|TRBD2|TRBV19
CASRGLAGGDGELFF
TGTGCCAGTAGGGGACTAGCGGGAGGGGACGGGGAGCTGTTTTTT
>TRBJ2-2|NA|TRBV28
CASSSTGRTGELFF
TGTGCCAGCAGCAGTACAGGGCGGACCGGGGAGCTGTTTTTT
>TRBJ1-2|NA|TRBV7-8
CASSLVLGGKDGYTF
TGTGCCAGCAGCTTAGTATTGGGGGGGAAGGATGGCTACACCTTC
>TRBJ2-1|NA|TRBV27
CASSLAIRERNEQFF
TGTGCCAGCAGTTTAGCGATCAGGGAAAGGAATGAGCAGTTCTTC
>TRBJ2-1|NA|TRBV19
CASSIVAGLLYNEQFF
TGTGCCAGTAGTATAGTTGCGGGACTTCTATACAATGAGCAGTTCTTC
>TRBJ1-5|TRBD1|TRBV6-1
CASSAGTGRSQPQHF
TGTGCCAGCAGTGCTGGGACAGGGCGGAGTCAGCCCCAGCATTTT
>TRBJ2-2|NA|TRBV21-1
CASSKAGDRDNTGELFF
TGTGCCAGCAGCAAAGCGGGGGACAGGGATAACACCGGGGAGCTGTTTTTT
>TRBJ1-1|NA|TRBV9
CASSVGEGNTEAFF
TGTGCCAGCAGCGTAGGAGAGGGAAACACTGAAGCTTTCTTT
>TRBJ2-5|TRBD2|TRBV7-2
CASSLSVPSSGQETQYF
TGTGCCAGCAGCTTAAGCGTTCCGTCTAGCGGACAAGAGACCCAGTACTTC
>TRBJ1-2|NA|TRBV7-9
CASSQLFNYGYTF
TGTGCCAGCAGCCAACTCTTTAACTATGGCTACACCTTC
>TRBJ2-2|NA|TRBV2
CASSGHGNTGELFF
TGTGCCAGCAGTGGACATGGGAACACCGGGGAGCTGTTTTTT
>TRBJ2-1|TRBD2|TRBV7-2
CASSLPTSGGAAGGQFF
TGTGCCAGCAGCCTACCGACTAGCGGAGGTGCGGCGGGTGGGCAGTTCTTC
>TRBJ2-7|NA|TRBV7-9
CASSFQLDRPYSYEQYF
TGTGCCAGCAGCTTTCAATTGGACAGACCATACTCCTACGAGCAGTACTTC
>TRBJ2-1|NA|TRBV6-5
CASNAGQHSYNEQFF
TGTGCCAGCAACGCAGGACAGCACTCCTACAATGAGCAGTTCTTC
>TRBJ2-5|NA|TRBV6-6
CASSPRETQYF
TGTGCCAGCAGTCCGAGGGAGACCCAGTACTTC
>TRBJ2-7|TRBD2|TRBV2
CASSSGTSGERQYF
TGTGCCAGCAGTTCCGGGACTAGCGGTGAAAGGCAGTACTTC
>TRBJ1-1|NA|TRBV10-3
CAISDRGNTEAFF
TGTGCCATCAGTGACAGGGGGAACACTGAAGCTTTCTTT